These 24 T cell receptor beta chains share one sample of origin, sequenced in a study of T-cell reconstitution after alpha-beta-depleted transplantation in children. Unique molecular identifiers featured in how the TCRbeta library was prepared. TCRdb analysed the PCR reads with MiXCR anew, one entry per CDR3 protein. The sample holds hundreds of thousands of distinct CDR3 sequences, about an eighth seen once. The input for sequencing was PBMCs, taken before TCRalphabeta/CD19-depleted stem cell transplant. These receptors all come from a girl aged 2-9 years with congenital amegakaryocytic thrombocytopenia, due to receive a stem cell transplant.

Of note for this clonotype: Being one base from a much bigger clone, this may be a read error. V usage is TRBV5-1 and J usage is TRBJ1-2, with a possible D match to TRBD1 (5 bases). Germline V gene data show CDR1 as SGHRS and CDR2 as YFSETQ. CDR3 length: 15 residues. CDR3 DNA sequence: TGCGCCAGCAGCTTGGAACCCGCAGGGACCTATGGCGACACCTTC. Its protein product is CASSLEPAGTYGDTF.

The chain links TRBV5-1 to TRBJ2-5; 8 bases match TRBD2. The CDR3 runs to 15 residues. V lost 4 bases and J lost 1; bases outside the gene matches: 6. Per germline, CDR1 SGHRS and CDR2 YFSETQ. This CDR3 is CASSVLAGLQETQYF. The CDR3 coding sequence is TGCGCCAGCAGCGTCTTAGCGGGGCTCCAAGAGACCCAGTACTTC. The full variable domain, in which reference TRBV5-1 and TRBJ2-5 provide the parts outside the CDR3, is KAGVTQTPRYLIKTRGQQVTLSCSPISGHRSVSWYQQTPGQGLQFLFEYFSETQRNKGNFPGRFSGRQFSNSRSEMNVSTLELGDSALYLCASSVLAGLQETQYFGPGTRLLVL.

The V call is TRBV20-1, the J call TRBJ2-3; TRBD2 agrees at 8 bases. The germline V gene encodes CDR1 DFQATT and CDR2 SNEGSKA (reference sequence). Trimming removed 6 bases from V and 4 bases from J; junction bases left unmatched: 18. This CDR3 contains 17 residues. CDR3 bases: TGCAGTGCCCTAGCCAAAGCGGGGGCGGGGTTTGCAGATACGCAGTATTTT. Amino acid sequence: CSALAKAGAGFADTQYF.

This clonotype occurred a few times. CDR3 residues: CASTPQVGEGTEAFF. CDR3 DNA: TGTGCCAGCACTCCACAGGTGGGGGAGGGCACTGAAGCTTTCTTT. The V and J genes are TRBV28 and TRBJ1-1; D is possibly TRBD1 (5 bases). This CDR3 is 15 amino acids long. CDR1 and CDR2 from the germline V gene are MDHEN and SYDVKM. The germline V and J ends were trimmed by 7 bases and 4 bases, with 19 bases remaining between them.

This clonotype was seen repeatedly, ten times or more. The rearrangement uses TRBV20-1 and TRBJ2-5, with unresolved D. CDR3 length: 13 amino acids. Germline CDR1 reads DFQATT; CDR2 reads SNEGSKA (reference sequence). The V and J ends lost 4 bases and 2 bases respectively, with 11 bases between them. CDR3: CSATQLVQETQYF. Written as DNA, the CDR3 is TGCAGTGCTACCCAACTCGTTCAAGAGACCCAGTACTTC.

The chain couples TRBV20-1 to TRBJ1-3; tentative D call: TRBD1 (6 bases). V was pared by 0 bases and J by 4 bases, with 16 bases between. The germline gives CDR1 DFQATT, CDR2 SNEGSKA (reference sequence). This CDR3 has 16 residues. The CDR3 DNA reads TGCAGTGCTAGAGAGCCCCAGGGGCGCCTAGGAAACACCATATATTTT. Its protein is CSAREPQGRLGNTIYF.

This clonotype was seen repeatedly, ten times or more. The V call is TRBV20-1, the J call TRBJ2-7; 7 nucleotides align to TRBD2. J gave up 6 bases and V 1 base, and 15 bases lay outside the gene matches. The germline CDR1 and CDR2 sequences are DFQATT and SNEGSKA (reference sequence). This CDR3 is 16 amino acids long. CDR3 coding DNA: TGCAGTGCTAGAGGTTGGGTCCGGGGCGGGAGTGGCGAGCAGTACTTC. It is translated as CSARGWVRGGSGEQYF.

Many counts were recorded for this clonotype. The genes are TRBV14 and TRBJ2-7; the D gene is possibly TRBD1 (5 bases). Germline values: CDR1 SGHDN, CDR2 FVKESK. V was shortened by 2 bases and J by 2 bases, with 10 bases between the two germline ends. CDR3 length equals 14 residues. The CDR3 loop is CASSQTGFAYEQYF. DNA of the CDR3: TGTGCCAGCAGCCAAACAGGATTCGCCTACGAGCAGTACTTC.

The V gene is TRBV20-1, the J gene TRBJ2-1, with 7 nucleotides matching TRBD2. Germline CDR1 reads DFQATT; CDR2 reads SNEGSKA (reference sequence). The CDR3 length is 16 residues. V lost 0 bases to trimming and J lost 9 bases; unmatched junction nucleotides: 14. The CDR3 loop reads CSARDPASGARGEQFF. In nucleotides, the CDR3 is TGCAGTGCTAGAGATCCGGCTAGCGGTGCCCGTGGTGAGCAGTTCTTC.

V usage is TRBV29-1 and J usage is TRBJ2-1; D could derive from TRBD1 or TRBD2 (5 bases each). This CDR3 spans 13 amino acids. CDR1 is SQVTM, CDR2 ANQGSEA, per germline. V lost 6 bases, J lost 8 bases, and 17 bases lay in between. The CDR3 coding sequence is TGCAGCGTCCCGAGGACTGAGGGGTATGAGCAGTTCTTC. It codes for CSVPRTEGYEQFF.

This clonotype was observed at least ten times. This sequence joins TRBV5-1 and TRBJ2-2; TRBD1 agrees at 7 bases. The CDR3 is made up of 16 amino acids. The germline CDR1 and CDR2 sequences are SGHRS and YFSETQ. The junction had 6 bases not matched to a gene; V was cut back by 1 base and J by 3 bases. CDR3 bases: TGCGCCAGCAGCTTGACGACAGGGCTCGACACCGGGGAGCTGTTTTTT. Amino acid sequence: CASSLTTGLDTGELFF.

This clonotype was seen more than once but under ten times. The chain is built from TRBV7-2 and TRBJ2-1; 7 bases line up with TRBD2. Germline V gene data show CDR1 as SGHTA and CDR2 as FQGNSA. Trimming cost V 1 base and J 8 bases; bases outside gene matches: 8. The CDR3 covers 15 residues. The CDR3 region is CASSLEAAGYHEQFF. CDR3 coding DNA: TGTGCCAGCAGCTTAGAGGCAGCGGGATACCATGAGCAGTTCTTC.

A remark on this clonotype: A much larger clone sits a single nucleotide away, making a read error possible. The CDR3 DNA follows: TGCGCCAGCAGCGAGTCAAGTTCGGGCTACGAGCAGTCCTTC. Amino acid sequence: CASSESSSGYEQSF. The J gene is TRBJ2-7, the V gene TRBV5-1; the D is unclear. The CDR3 contains 14 residues. Germline CDR1 SGHRS, CDR2 YFSETQ.

This clonotype has ten or more counts. The gene calls are TRBV3-1 and TRBJ2-1, with TRBD2 identical over 8 bases. The germline CDR1 and CDR2 sequences are LGHDT and YNNKEL (reference sequence). After removal of 4 bases from V and 9 bases from J, the junction contained 17 bases not matched to a gene. The CDR3 covers 17 residues. In DNA, the CDR3 is TGTGCCAGCAGCCTAAGACTAGCGCTTACTATTTCGCCTGAGCAGTTCTTC. Encoded protein: CASSLRLALTISPEQFF.

This clonotype was seen repeatedly, ten times or more. The V and J genes are TRBV20-1 and TRBJ1-1; 7 bases align to TRBD1. This CDR3 is built from 16 residues. Germline CDR1 DFQATT, CDR2 SNEGSKA (reference sequence). With 3 bases clipped from V and 5 bases from J, the junction kept 15 bases outside the gene matches. For the CDR3, the DNA is TGCAGTGCTAGGAGTATAGGGACAGACCGATGGACTGAAGCTTTCTTT. This translates into CSARSIGTDRWTEAFF.

This clonotype has a count of ten or more. J is TRBJ2-2 and V is TRBV29-1; TRBD1 agrees at 8 bases. V shed 4 bases, J shed 1 base, and the junction held 2 bases outside the gene matches. CDR3 length: 14 residues. Germline CDR1 reads SQVTM; CDR2 reads ANQGSEA. DNA for the CDR3: TGCAGCGTTGGTGGACAGGGGAACACCGGGGAGCTGTTTTTT. Protein: CSVGGQGNTGELFF.

Ten or more counts support this clonotype. The chain carries TRBV5-1 and TRBJ2-4; TRBD2 is a possible D gene (5 bases). With 7 bases removed from V and 0 bases from J, the gap between germline ends came to 14 bases. Germline assignment: CDR1 SGHRS and CDR2 YFSETQ. The CDR3 length is 15 residues. The DNA for the CDR3 is TGCGCCAGCGCCGACGGGGATTTAGCCAAAAACATTCAGTACTTC. It specifies CASADGDLAKNIQYF.

This sequence joins TRBV28 and TRBJ1-6, with D possibly being TRBD1 (5 bases). The V gene's germline CDR1 is MDHEN and CDR2 SYDVKM. V gave up 3 bases and J gave up 5 bases, with 11 bases separating them. This CDR3 contains 15 residues. CDR3 sequence (DNA): TGTGCCAGCAGTTTCGGGGGGAGTAATAATTCACCCCTCCACTTT. Translation: CASSFGGSNNSPLHF.

This clonotype appeared a few times. The chain combines TRBV29-1 with TRBJ2-3; 7 bases are a match to TRBD1. This CDR3 contains 15 residues. Germline trimming cut 6 bases from V and 4 bases from J; bases unmatched to any gene: 13. CDR1 is SQVTM and CDR2 is ANQGSEA in the germline V gene. The chain's CDR3 is CSVLWAGGWPDTQYF. As DNA, the CDR3 is TGCAGCGTGCTGTGGGCAGGGGGATGGCCAGATACGCAGTATTTT.

The CDR3 sequence: CASSESRAHLGDTQYF. CDR3 sequence (DNA): TGTGCCAGCAGTGAGTCAAGGGCTCATCTGGGGGATACGCAGTATTTT. The chain couples TRBV2 to TRBJ2-3; D gene unclear. The germline gives CDR1 SNHLY, CDR2 FYNNEI. The CDR3 consists of 16 residues. The germline V and J ends were trimmed by 3 bases and 6 bases, with 19 bases remaining between them.

This clonotype was counted ten times or more. The rearrangement joins TRBV5-1 to TRBJ2-7; D remains unclear. Germline loops: CDR1 SGHRS, CDR2 YFSETQ. The V gene lost 0 bases and the J gene lost 0 bases, with 10 bases spanning the gap. CDR3 size: 15 residues. The CDR3 loop is CASSLDKGFSYEQYF. As DNA, the CDR3 is TGCGCCAGCAGCTTGGATAAAGGATTCTCCTACGAGCAGTACTTC.

The chain links TRBV14 to TRBJ2-1, with 7 bases lining up with TRBD2. The CDR3 spans 14 residues. V lost 2 bases, J lost 13 bases, and 11 bases stayed unmatched. The germline V gene encodes CDR1 SGHDN and CDR2 FVKESK. The CDR3: CASSQKSGTAGQFF. CDR3 DNA: TGTGCCAGCAGCCAAAAAAGCGGGACGGCCGGCCAGTTCTTC.

This clonotype occurred once. A much larger clone sits a single nucleotide away, making a read error possible. The rearrangement uses TRBV15 and TRBJ2-7; 9 bases align to TRBD1. From germline, CDR1 is LNHNV and CDR2 YYDKDF (reference sequence). The CDR3 loop spans 17 amino acids. The CDR3 nucleotides are TGTGTCACCAGCAGTTCTCCCGGACAGGGGTTTATCTACGAGCAGTACTTC. Its protein is CVTSSSPGQGFIYEQYF.

V gene TRBV20-1 combines with J gene TRBJ2-7, with 11 bases that match TRBD2. CDR1 and CDR2 (germline): DFQATT, SNEGSKA (reference sequence). J lost 2 bases, V lost 4 bases, and 4 bases had no gene match. The CDR3 sequence is 14 residues long. DNA of the CDR3: TGCAGTGCTAAAACTAGCGGGGGCACCTACGAGCAGTACTTC. It is translated as CSAKTSGGTYEQYF.